This T cell receptor beta chain was identified during a study of T cells in Graves' hyperthyroidism and ophthalmopathy. Study-level background: Before treatment of any kind, peripheral blood was taken at initial diagnosis.

On this clonotype: Its antigen is not known.

Study-level findings and limits: Ophthalmopathy and stable hyperthyroidism were told apart by a 13 V-J model. Ophthalmopathy onset followed model prediction by a median around 6.9 months. Researchers found most expanded thyroid clonotypes above 0.001 in blood as well.

Germline V CDR1 and CDR2: SGHKS, YYEKEE (reference sequence). This CDR3 contains 16 residues. V was pared by 2 bases and J by 3 bases, with 12 bases between. Amplified TCR beta CDR3 regions came from RNA transcripts. Initially, a first-round RT-PCR of the TCR CDR3 employed the HTBI primer set. TCRdb itself ran the multiplex PCR reads through MiXCR, one entry per CDR3 protein. The sample contains roughly 600,000 distinct CDR3 sequences, 14% of which appear only once. This sequence originates from a woman in her forties or fifties with Graves' ophthalmopathy. The chain joins TRBV5-5 to TRBJ2-6; D is possibly TRBD1 (6 bases). Sequencing was carried out using blood. The CDR3 here is CASSLQGLGGANVLTF. The DNA of the CDR3 is TGTGCCAGCAGCTTACAGGGTTTGGGTGGGGCCAACGTCCTGACTTTC. Full variable domain (rest looked up from reference TRBV5-5 and TRBJ2-6): DAGVTQSPTHLIKTRGQQVTLRCSPISGHKSVSWYQQVLGQGPQFIFQYYEKEERGRGNFPDRFSARQFPNYSSELNVNALLLGDSALYLCASSLQGLGGANVLTFGAGSRLTVL.